Following are 5 T cell receptor beta chains from one sample sequenced in a study of blood T cells in healthy people across ages. A second PCR of roughly 6 to 12 cycles used a sample-barcoded 5' primer and a J-beta primer mix. TCRdb passed the 5' RACE reads through MiXCR, listing each CDR3 protein once. The sample yields hundreds of thousands of distinct CDR3 sequences, roughly 41% seen once. The specimen was blood. The source of these receptors is a woman between 55 and 75 years old in good health.

This clonotype was detected many times. The CDR3 here is CASSREYEQYF. Written as DNA, the CDR3 is TGTGCCAGCAGCCGGGAGTACGAGCAGTACTTC. The genes are TRBV7-9 and TRBJ2-7; maybe TRBD2 (6 bases). Germline V gene sequence: CDR1 SEHNR, CDR2 FQNEAQ (reference sequence). This CDR3 contains 11 residues. Trimming removed 5 bases from V and 4 bases from J, with 6 bases in between.

This clonotype was found a few times. This chain joins TRBV6-1 and TRBJ2-1; tentatively, D is TRBD2 (5 bases). The CDR3 contains 13 residues. Trimming left V 0 bases short and J 10 bases short, with 10 bases between. Germline V gene sequence: CDR1 MNHNS, CDR2 SASEGT. The CDR3 reads CASSEALRGEQFF. In DNA form, the CDR3 reads TGTGCCAGCAGTGAAGCCCTACGGGGAGAGCAGTTCTTC.

This clonotype was picked up a small number of times. This CDR3 is CASSLETDRAYEQYF. The CDR3 bases are TGCGCCAGCAGCTTGGAGACGGACAGGGCCTACGAGCAGTACTTC. The chain joins TRBV5-1 to TRBJ2-7; 8 bases match TRBD1. The CDR3 consists of 15 residues. Germline trimming cut 0 bases from V and 2 bases from J; bases unmatched to any gene: 4. Germline V gives CDR1 SGHRS, CDR2 YFSETQ.

In its sample, this clonotype was seen a few times. The rearrangement uses TRBV7-9 and TRBJ2-5; D not certain. With the DNA end fitting TRBJ2-4 better, the J assignment may be wrong. The germline gives CDR1 SEHNR, CDR2 FQNEAQ (reference sequence). The CDR3 has 12 residues. The CDR3 bases are TGTGCCAGCAGCTATTTCAAGGGCATTCAGTACTTC. This translates into CASSYFKGIQYF.

This clonotype turned up a few times. The genes are TRBV4-1 and TRBJ2-1; 9 bases map to TRBD2. The CDR3 contains 17 residues. Germline trimming cut 3 bases from V and 5 bases from J; bases unmatched to any gene: 11. Per the germline V gene, CDR1 is MGHRA and CDR2 is YSYEKL. In nucleotides, the CDR3 is TGCGCCAGCAGCCACGACAAAAGCGGGACTAGCAACAATGAGCAGTTCTTC. Protein: CASSHDKSGTSNNEQFF.